This TCR beta chain comes out of a study of T-cell reconstitution after alpha-beta-depleted transplantation in children. This sample's TCRbeta library carried unique molecular identifier barcodes. TCRdb processed the PCR reads anew with MiXCR; each CDR3 protein has one entry. The sample has 230,000 or so distinct CDR3 sequences, roughly a tenth seen once. V shed 5 bases, J shed 1 base, and the junction held 4 bases outside the gene matches. The CDR3 runs to 14 residues. The sample holds many counts of this clonotype. The chain has TRBV12-3 or TRBV12-4 and TRBJ1-2; 7 bases are shared with TRBD1. The origin of this receptor is a human donor who donated a stem cell graft to a child with SCID. The sample was PBMCs from the stem cell graft donor, taken from the stem cell graft. The chain's CDR3 is CASSPRGSNYGYTF. In nucleotides, the CDR3 is TGTGCCAGCAGTCCCAGGGGGAGTAACTATGGCTACACCTTC.